Described below is a single T cell receptor beta chain sequence and its context. Its antigen remains unknown. This same CDR3 is encoded by further DNA sequences in the sample. CDR1 is MDHEN, CDR2 SYDVKM, per germline. The CDR3 loop spans 14 amino acids. Deletions cut 3 bases from V and 4 bases from J, with 10 bases between. This specimen comes from a study of T cell responses to AZD1222 COVID-19 vaccine. General study results and limits: Females made up more of the donors, who were largely white British, and clonal diversity may have come out too low.

Whether given at about 4 or about 12 weeks, second doses were pooled. Generated by immunoSEQ multiplex PCR, the TCRdb table keeps only in-frame clones and is missing some. The table has about 270,000 clones, about 94% seen once. The gene calls are TRBV28 and TRBJ1-5; no clear D gene. The origin of this receptor is an adult who received the AZD1222 COVID-19 vaccine. Sequencing was performed on peripheral blood, taken 28 days after the second AZD1222 dose. The CDR3: CASSFLQVNQPQHF. In DNA form, the CDR3 reads TGTGCCAGCAGTTTTCTGCAGGTTAATCAGCCCCAGCATTTT.